The entry below gives a single TCR beta chain sequence along with its context. Its antigen is undetermined. All participants had a single incident cervical HPV16 infection, and prevalent HPV16 infections were excluded. The entry originates in a study of T cells in women clearing cervical HPV infection. About the research overall: Cases' blood sampling followed lesion detection by median around 150 days (90 to 200). HLA type could not be excluded as a confounder.

Findings of the study overall: Repertoire richness, not evenness, was significantly elevated in CIN3+ cases versus controls.

Only in-frame clones appear in the TCRdb table, and some are missing; sequencing was by immunoSEQ multiplex PCR. The specimen's table records approximately 35,000 clones. This TCR was sampled from a woman between 18 and 69 years old with a cervical HPV16 infection that either progressed to CIN3+ or cleared (not recorded which). The sample was blood buffy coat.

The part of the CDR3 DNA that was read is TGCAGTGCTAGAGGAACAACAGGGGTTGGC. The encoded protein is CSARGTTGVG. The entire CDR3 reads CSARGTTGVGYTF. This rearrangement joins TRBV20-1 to TRBJ1-2; 7 nucleotides align to TRBD1. The sequenced fragment ends 3 residues before the CDR3 boundary, so the rest is inferred from the germline J gene. Looked up from germline, CDR1 is DFQATT and CDR2 is SNEGSKA (reference sequence). The CDR3 runs to 13 residues. The junction had 6 bases not matched to a gene; V was cut back by 1 base and J by 7 bases.